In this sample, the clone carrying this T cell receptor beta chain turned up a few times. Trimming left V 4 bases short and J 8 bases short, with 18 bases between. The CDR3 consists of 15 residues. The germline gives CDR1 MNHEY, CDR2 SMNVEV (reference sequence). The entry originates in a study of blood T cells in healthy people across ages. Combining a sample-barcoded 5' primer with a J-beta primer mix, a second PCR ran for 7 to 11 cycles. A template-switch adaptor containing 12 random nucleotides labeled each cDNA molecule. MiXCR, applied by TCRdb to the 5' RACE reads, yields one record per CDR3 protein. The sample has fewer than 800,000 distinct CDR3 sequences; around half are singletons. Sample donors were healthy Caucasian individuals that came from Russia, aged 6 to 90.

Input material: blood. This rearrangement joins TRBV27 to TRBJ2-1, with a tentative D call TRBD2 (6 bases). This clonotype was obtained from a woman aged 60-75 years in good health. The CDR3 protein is CASSYGTTRWDEQFF. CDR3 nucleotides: TGTGCCAGCAGTTACGGGACGACTAGATGGGATGAGCAGTTCTTC.